Following are 29 T cell receptor beta chains from one sample sequenced in a study of blood T cell repertoires in COVID-19. Only in-frame clones appear in the TCRdb table, and some are missing; sequencing was by immunoSEQ multiplex PCR. The sample shows 150,000 to 200,000 clones, around 83% of them seen only once. The sequenced material came from peripheral blood. The receptor source for this set is a man aged 18 to 29 with acute or convalescent COVID-19.

V gene TRBV19 combines with J gene TRBJ2-1; 16 bases agree with TRBD2. CDR3 length: 16 amino acids. V was pared by 7 bases and J by 6 bases, with 6 bases of the junction left unmatched. Germline CDR1 and CDR2: LNHDA and SQIVND (reference sequence). The CDR3 spells CASKGLAGGLPNEQFF. The CDR3 nucleotides read TGTGCCAGTAAGGGACTAGCGGGGGGGCTGCCCAATGAGCAGTTCTTC.

This chain links TRBV14 with TRBJ1-2; 9 bases agree with TRBD1. Germline V gene data show CDR1 as SGHDN and CDR2 as FVKESK. The CDR3 loop spans 18 amino acids. The trim removed 2 bases at V and 3 bases at J, leaving 13 bases unmatched. This CDR3 reads CASSQLSFDWTGDYGYTF. The CDR3 region has the DNA TGTGCCAGCAGCCAACTTTCATTTGATTGGACAGGGGACTATGGCTACACCTTC.

This clone was recorded only once. The rearrangement joins TRBV9 to TRBJ2-2; the match to TRBD1 covers 8 bases. This CDR3 spans 14 amino acids. Trimming cost V 0 bases and J 6 bases; bases outside gene matches: 1. CDR1 is SGDLS, CDR2 YYNGEE, per germline. In nucleotides, the CDR3 is TGTGCCAGCAGCGTAGGGACAGGGCCCGGGGAGCTGTTTTTT. Protein sequence: CASSVGTGPGELFF.

J is TRBJ2-5 and V is TRBV4-1; perhaps TRBD2 as D (5 bases). Trimming removed 4 bases from V and 3 bases from J, with 18 bases in between. Germline loops: CDR1 MGHRA, CDR2 YSYEKL. The CDR3 covers 16 residues. DNA for the CDR3: TGCGCCAGCAGCCCCGGCGCTCTAGGAGGAGAAGAGACCCAGTACTTC. Residues: CASSPGALGGEETQYF.

The rearrangement uses TRBV29-1 and TRBJ1-2, with 8 bases fitting TRBD1. V gave up 7 bases and J gave up 7 bases; unmatched junction bases: 8. This CDR3 spans 12 amino acids. The germline gives CDR1 SQVTM, CDR2 ANQGSEA. The CDR3 loop is CSAAAGGVGYTF. The DNA of the CDR3 is TGCAGCGCCGCCGCAGGGGGCGTTGGCTACACCTTC.

This clone appeared once. This sequence joins TRBV10-1 and TRBJ1-2, with D unresolved. The ends were cut back, 4 bases at V and 3 bases at J, with 9 bases in the middle. The CDR3 totals 13 residues. The germline V gene encodes CDR1 WNHNN and CDR2 SYGVQD (reference sequence). In nucleotides, the CDR3 is TGCGCCAGCAGTGCCGGTCGGGACTATGGCTACACCTTC. It encodes CASSAGRDYGYTF.

This rearrangement joins TRBV30 to TRBJ1-2, with a possible D match to TRBD1 (5 bases). The germline V gene encodes CDR1 GTSNPN and CDR2 SVGIG (reference sequence). V lost 3 bases and J 7 bases, leaving 15 bases between the germline ends. The CDR3 sequence is 13 residues long. CDR3 sequence (DNA): TGTGCCTGGAGGGCAAGGGCAGGGTCTGGCTACACCTTC. This codes for CAWRARAGSGYTF. Complete variable domain (other parts from reference TRBV30 and TRBJ1-2): SQTIHQWPATLVQPVGSPLSLECTVEGTSNPNLYWYRQAAGRGLQLLFYSVGIGQISSEVPQNLSASRPQDRQFILSSKKLLLSDSGFYLCAWRARAGSGYTFGSGTRLTVV.

J is TRBJ2-7 and V is TRBV14, with 7 bases lining up with TRBD1. The CDR3 has 15 amino acids. The germline CDR1 and CDR2 sequences are SGHDN and FVKESK. V dropped 5 bases and J dropped 2; count of bases not matched to a gene: 9. CDR3 in amino acids: CASSIARGFPYEQYF. The CDR3 nucleotides are TGTGCCAGCAGCATCGCCAGGGGGTTCCCCTACGAGCAGTACTTC.

The chain is built from TRBV18 and TRBJ2-2; 7 bases fit TRBD2. The CDR3 length is 15 residues. V lost 3 bases and J lost 4; bases outside the gene matches: 5. Germline assignment: CDR1 KGHSH and CDR2 LQKENI. The CDR3 is CASSPPAGTTGELFF. The CDR3 DNA follows: TGTGCCAGCTCACCTCCAGCGGGGACCACCGGGGAGCTGTTTTTT.

V gene TRBV7-9 combines with J gene TRBJ2-5, with D uncertain. CDR1 SEHNR and CDR2 FQNEAQ come from the germline V gene (reference sequence). The V end was cut by 7 bases, the J end by 4 bases, with 7 bases between. The CDR3 is 11 amino acids. Written as DNA, the CDR3 is TGTGCCAGCATATTTCGAGAGACCCAGTACTTC. Its protein is CASIFRETQYF.

The V gene is TRBV6-6, the J gene TRBJ1-1, with D unclear. The ends were cut back, 6 bases at V and 3 bases at J, with 11 bases in the middle. The CDR3 sequence is 13 residues long. The germline V gene encodes CDR1 MNHNY and CDR2 SVGAGI (reference sequence). The CDR3 here is CASSPGEHTEAFF. The CDR3 coding sequence is TGTGCCAGCAGCCCCGGGGAGCACACTGAAGCTTTCTTT.

The sample holds a few counts of this clone. The genes are TRBV28 and TRBJ1-2; weak D call: TRBD1 (6 bases). The CDR3 covers 12 residues. Trimming removed 7 bases at V and 8 bases at J, with 14 bases between. Germline assignment: CDR1 MDHEN and CDR2 SYDVKM. CDR3 nucleotides: TGTGCCAGCAACTTACAGGGATGGGGCTACACCTTC. This sequence encodes CASNLQGWGYTF.

This clone was detected only a few times. CDR3 DNA: TGTGCCAGCAGCGTAGCCGACGGTCGGGAGCTCTCTGGAAACACCATATATTTT. Protein product: CASSVADGRELSGNTIYF. The J gene is TRBJ1-3, the V gene TRBV9; D not certain. The V gene's germline CDR1 is SGDLS and CDR2 YYNGEE. This CDR3 spans 18 amino acids. Trimming left V 0 bases short and J 0 bases short, with 16 bases between.

J is TRBJ1-5 and V is TRBV19; the match to TRBD1 covers 8 bases. V gave up 3 bases and J gave up 0 bases; unmatched junction bases: 7. CDR1 and CDR2 (germline): LNHDA, SQIVND (reference sequence). The CDR3 is 17 amino acids. CDR3 coding DNA: TGTGCCAGTAGTATTTTACGACAGGGGCTTAGCAATCAGCCCCAGCATTTT. Its translation is CASSILRQGLSNQPQHF.

This clone showed up just a few times. V gene TRBV7-9 combines with J gene TRBJ1-2; D unclear. Deletions cut 2 bases from V and 3 bases from J, with 10 bases between. The germline CDR1 and CDR2 sequences are SEHNR and FQNEAQ (reference sequence). The CDR3 has 14 amino acids. The CDR3, as DNA: TGTGCCAGCAGCTTATTTCCCGGTCACTATGGCTACACCTTC. Amino acids: CASSLFPGHYGYTF.

The chain combines TRBV4-1 with TRBJ1-4; D might be TRBD1 (6 bases). The V and J ends lost 6 bases and 8 bases respectively, with 13 bases between them. From germline, CDR1 is MGHRA and CDR2 YSYEKL. The CDR3 has 13 residues. CDR3 nucleotides: TGCGCCAGCAGTCGGGACACGGAAGAAAAACTGTTTTTT. Protein product: CASSRDTEEKLFF.

The chain is built from TRBV5-4 and TRBJ2-3; tentatively, D is TRBD1 (5 bases). With 0 bases removed from V and 6 bases from J, the gap between germline ends came to 11 bases. Per germline, CDR1 SGHNT and CDR2 YYREEE (reference sequence). This CDR3 region has 14 residues. CDR3 loop: CASSLVVGADTQYF. As DNA, the CDR3 is TGTGCCAGCAGCTTGGTGGTAGGGGCCGATACGCAGTATTTT. Full variable domain (outside the CDR3, taken from reference TRBV5-4 and TRBJ2-3): ETGVTQSPTHLIKTRGQQVTLRCSSQSGHNTVSWYQQALGQGPQFIFQYYREEENGRGNFPPRFSGLQFPNYSSELNVNALELDDSALYLCASSLVVGADTQYFGPGTRLTVL.

The genes are TRBV2 and TRBJ2-7, with D possibly TRBD1 on 6 matching bases. Per germline, CDR1 SNHLY and CDR2 FYNNEI. V was pared by 3 bases and J by 3 bases, with 9 bases between. The CDR3 is 13 amino acids. In DNA form, the CDR3 reads TGTGCCAGCAGTGATCCCAGGGGCTACGAGCAGTACTTC. Translating gives CASSDPRGYEQYF.

This chain joins TRBV5-4 and TRBJ1-4; no reliable D call. The CDR3 loop spans 16 amino acids. Per germline, CDR1 SGHNT and CDR2 YYREEE (reference sequence). V lost 3 bases and J 4 bases, leaving 16 bases between the germline ends. The DNA for the CDR3 is TGTGCCAGCAGCTCGCCCGGGGAGAACCTTAATGAAAAACTGTTTTTT. Its translation is CASSSPGENLNEKLFF.

The count of this clone is one. The chain combines TRBV18 with TRBJ2-1; weak D call: TRBD1 (5 bases). The CDR3 sequence is 14 residues long. Germline V lookup: CDR1 KGHSH, CDR2 LQKENI. Trimming cost V 3 bases and J 5 bases, with 11 bases left between them. The CDR3 sequence: CASSPGAGNNEQFF. CDR3 in DNA: TGTGCCAGCTCACCCGGCGCAGGGAACAATGAGCAGTTCTTC.

The chain recombines TRBV2 with TRBJ1-1; 7 bases are a match to TRBD1. The CDR3 contains 12 residues. Per the germline V gene, CDR1 is SNHLY and CDR2 is FYNNEI. V shed 9 bases and J 2 bases; nucleotides not matched to a gene: 3. The CDR3 nucleotides read TGTGCCAGGAACAGGGGCAACACTGAAGCTTTCTTT. Protein sequence: CARNRGNTEAFF.

V and J are TRBV7-2 and TRBJ1-1; 7 nucleotides match TRBD1. Germline values: CDR1 SGHTA, CDR2 FQGNSA. The CDR3 extends over 14 amino acids. The junction had 11 bases not matched to a gene; V was cut back by 7 bases and J by 6 bases. The CDR3 here is CASIQLGTDAEAFF. Here the CDR3 DNA reads TGTGCCAGCATCCAATTAGGGACAGACGCTGAAGCTTTCTTT.

The rearrangement links TRBV7-9 to TRBJ2-3; 9 bases fit TRBD2. After removal of 4 bases from V and 2 bases from J, the junction contained 13 bases not matched to a gene. This CDR3 comprises 18 residues. Germline CDR1 is SEHNR and CDR2 is FQNEAQ (reference sequence). The CDR3 DNA reads TGTGCCAGCAGCTCCACTTATAGCGGGGGCCCCAACACAGATACGCAGTATTTT. Protein: CASSSTYSGGPNTDTQYF.

The rearrangement joins TRBV25-1 to TRBJ2-7, with 7 bases fitting TRBD1. The CDR3 has 14 residues. Trimming at V came to 2 bases and at J to 4 bases, leaving 5 bases not matched to a gene. Germline-derived CDR1 and CDR2 are MGHDK and SYGVNS. The CDR3 DNA reads as TGTGCCAGCAGTGAACCCAGCAGGGGGTACGAGCAGTACTTC. Translating gives CASSEPSRGYEQYF.

This clone was observed once. This chain joins TRBV3-1 (or the pseudogene TRBV3-2) and TRBJ2-1; 14 bases match TRBD2. Germline lookup yields CDR1 LGHDT and CDR2 YNNKEL (reference sequence). The CDR3 runs to 16 residues. V dropped 4 bases and J dropped 6; count of bases not matched to a gene: 5. As DNA, the CDR3 is TGTGCCAGCAGCCGACTAGCGGGGGGGCCAGGCAATGAGCAGTTCTTC. Its protein product is CASSRLAGGPGNEQFF.

The chain recombines TRBV5-4 with TRBJ1-2; 9 bases agree with TRBD1. The CDR3 consists of 14 residues. CDR1 SGHNT and CDR2 YYREEE come from the germline V gene (reference sequence). V trimming: 4 bases; J trimming: 6 bases; junction bases outside the gene matches: 7. The CDR3 coding sequence is TGTGCCAGCAGCAACGGACAGGGGATCGATGGCTACACCTTC. It translates to CASSNGQGIDGYTF.

The rearrangement links TRBV6-5 to TRBJ2-1; tentatively, D is TRBD2 (5 bases). Per germline, CDR1 MNHEY and CDR2 SVGAGI. V was cut by 6 bases and J by 2 bases, with 8 bases left in between. The CDR3 length is 13 residues. The CDR3 spells CASRAGAYNEQFF. The CDR3 DNA follows: TGTGCCAGCAGAGCCGGGGCCTACAATGAGCAGTTCTTC.

The rearrangement joins TRBV30 to TRBJ1-6; TRBD1 might be the D (6 bases). Germline V lookup: CDR1 GTSNPN, CDR2 SVGIG (reference sequence). The length of the CDR3 is 12 residues. V shed 4 bases and J shed 7 bases, with 8 bases lying between them. The CDR3 DNA reads TGTGCCTGGACAGGGGTGAATTCACCCCTCCACTTT. This gives the protein CAWTGVNSPLHF.

This rearrangement joins TRBV7-3 to TRBJ2-7; maybe TRBD2 (5 bases). The CDR3 is 13 amino acids. V was cut by 2 bases and J by 3 bases, with 8 bases left in between. Germline V CDR1 and CDR2: SGHTA, FQGTGA. The CDR3 DNA follows: TGTGCCAGCAGCTTAGTGGGAGACTACGAGCAGTACTTC. Protein: CASSLVGDYEQYF.